One sample yielded the 25 T cell receptor beta chains listed below, sequenced in a study of blood T cell repertoires in COVID-19. TCRdb's table, derived via immunoSEQ multiplex PCR, lists solely in-frame clones and lacks some. Of approximately 150,000 clones in the sample, more than 70% are singletons; the top ten hold about 1.6%. Sequenced sample: peripheral blood. The receptors were gathered from a human donor in a cohort sampled during active COVID-19.

The V gene is TRBV3-1 (or the pseudogene TRBV3-2), the J gene TRBJ2-7; 10 bases fit TRBD2. The J segment lost 4 bases and the V segment lost 4 bases, leaving 10 bases of the junction unmatched. The CDR3 spans 16 residues. CDR1 and CDR2 (germline): LGHDT, YNNKEL (reference sequence). The CDR3 DNA is TGTGCCAGCAGCCGCCTAGCGGGGGATTACCCGTACGAGCAGTACTTC. Its translation is CASSRLAGDYPYEQYF.

In its sample, this clone was seen once. The V and J genes are TRBV29-1 and TRBJ1-1, with D possibly TRBD1 on 6 matching bases. The CDR3 has 12 residues. V dropped 3 bases and J dropped 5 bases, with 10 bases sitting between them. Per the germline V gene, CDR1 is SQVTM and CDR2 is ANQGSEA. The CDR3 is CSVDQGRTEAFF. The CDR3 bases are TGCAGCGTTGATCAGGGGAGAACTGAAGCTTTCTTT.

J is TRBJ1-3 and V is TRBV18; D possibly corresponds to TRBD1 (5 bases). Trimming left V 1 base short and J 3 bases short, with 13 bases between. Germline values: CDR1 KGHSH, CDR2 LQKENI. CDR3 length: 16 residues. The CDR3 DNA is TGTGCCAGCTCACCACGAAGGGGCGGGATTGGAAACACCATATATTTT. It codes for CASSPRRGGIGNTIYF.

The chain links TRBV9 to TRBJ2-1; 7 nucleotides line up with TRBD1. CDR3 length: 16 residues. Germline CDR1 reads SGDLS; CDR2 reads YYNGEE. V trimming: 0 bases; J trimming: 4 bases; junction bases outside the gene matches: 7. The CDR3 bases are TGTGCCAGCAGCGTAGATGGTGGGACAGCTTACAATGAGCAGTTCTTC. As protein: CASSVDGGTAYNEQFF.

The rearrangement links TRBV2 to TRBJ1-1, with 7 bases aligning to TRBD1. Germline values: CDR1 SNHLY, CDR2 FYNNEI. The CDR3 has 13 amino acids. After removal of 3 bases from V and 6 bases from J, the junction contained 4 bases not matched to a gene. In DNA, the CDR3 is TGTGCCAGCAGTGAGACAGGGCTGGCTGAAGCTTTCTTT. It is translated as CASSETGLAEAFF.

This chain uses TRBV9 with TRBJ1-3; 7 bases match TRBD1. This CDR3 has 16 residues. Germline V CDR1 and CDR2: SGDLS, YYNGEE. Trimming removed 3 bases from V and 3 bases from J; junction bases left unmatched: 9. The CDR3 DNA follows: TGTGCCAGCAGCGCGACAGGGACAACGTATGGAAACACCATATATTTT. This encodes CASSATGTTYGNTIYF.

This chain uses TRBV2 with TRBJ2-3; D might be TRBD1 (5 bases). The germline V gene has CDR1 SNHLY and CDR2 FYNNEI. This CDR3 contains 13 residues. V gave up 10 bases and J gave up 5 bases, with 16 bases separating them. The CDR3 spells CATRQNPQDTQYF. CDR3 coding DNA: TGTGCCACCCGACAGAATCCACAAGATACGCAGTATTTT.

The rearrangement uses TRBV30 and TRBJ1-3; D gene unclear. Trimming took 7 bases from V and 4 from J, leaving 14 bases between them. The germline V gene encodes CDR1 GTSNPN and CDR2 SVGIG (reference sequence). CDR3 length equals 13 residues. DNA for the CDR3: TGTGCCTTGCGGCTGGGTTTAGGAAACACCATATATTTT. Translating it yields CALRLGLGNTIYF.

The chain joins TRBV15 to TRBJ1-2, with D maybe TRBD1 (5 bases). The V gene lost 4 bases and the J gene lost 3 bases, with 12 bases spanning the gap. Germline V CDR1 and CDR2: LNHNV, YYDKDF (reference sequence). This CDR3 comprises 14 residues. Here the CDR3 reads CATSIRAGYYGYTF. CDR3 sequence (DNA): TGTGCCACCAGCATTAGAGCAGGGTACTATGGCTACACCTTC.

This chain connects TRBV4-2 to TRBJ2-1, with a weak D call TRBD1 (5 bases). Germline loops: CDR1 LGHNA, CDR2 YNFKEQ. The CDR3 spans 14 residues. V lost 4 bases and J lost 5, with 12 bases in between. DNA for the CDR3: TGTGCCAGCAGCCGATCGGTAGGGGACAATGAGCAGTTCTTC. It encodes CASSRSVGDNEQFF.

The CDR3 sequence: CASSFRTGIPYEQYF. The DNA of the CDR3 is TGTGCCAGCAGCTTTCGGACAGGGATCCCCTACGAGCAGTACTTC. This chain uses TRBV7-8 with TRBJ2-7, with 8 bases that match TRBD1. The CDR3 totals 15 residues. V trimming: 3 bases; J trimming: 2 bases; junction bases outside the gene matches: 6. CDR1 and CDR2 (germline): SGHVS, FQNEAQ.

The V and J genes are TRBV16 and TRBJ2-1, with a tentative D call TRBD1 (5 bases). CDR1 and CDR2 from the germline V gene are KGHSY and FQNENV. This CDR3 spans 13 amino acids. Trimming removed 1 base at V and 8 bases at J, with 9 bases between. The CDR3 DNA reads as TGTGCCAGCAGCCAATTCTGGGGCTATGAGCAGTTCTTC. Amino acid sequence: CASSQFWGYEQFF.

This clone was seen a single time. DNA for the CDR3: TGCGCCAGCAGCTTTGATAGAGCTAGCGGCGAGACCCAGTACTTC. Translated: CASSFDRASGETQYF. The chain couples TRBV5-1 to TRBJ2-5, with 7 bases fitting TRBD2. Germline V gives CDR1 SGHRS, CDR2 YFSETQ. The junction had 9 bases not matched to a gene; V was cut back by 2 bases and J by 5 bases. The CDR3 is made up of 15 amino acids.

The J gene is TRBJ2-7, the V gene TRBV20-1; tentatively, D is TRBD2 (6 bases). The germline V gene has CDR1 DFQATT and CDR2 SNEGSKA (reference sequence). CDR3 size: 13 residues. Trimming left V 3 bases short and J 2 bases short, with 11 bases between. Here the CDR3 DNA reads TGCAGTGCTAGTGCGGGGTCCCCCTACGAGCAGTACTTC. This gives the protein CSASAGSPYEQYF.

In this sample, this clone turned up once. The chain uses TRBV9 and TRBJ1-1, with D possibly TRBD1 on 6 matching bases. The CDR3 covers 13 residues. Trimming cost V 0 bases and J 3 bases, with 6 bases left between them. CDR1 is SGDLS, CDR2 YYNGEE, per germline. The CDR3 coding sequence is TGTGCCAGCAGCGTAGGACAGGACACTGAAGCTTTCTTT. It encodes CASSVGQDTEAFF.

The V call is TRBV7-3, the J call TRBJ1-4, with D unclear. Germline V gene sequence: CDR1 SGHTA, CDR2 FQGTGA. V lost 6 bases, J lost 7 bases, and 18 bases lay in between. CDR3 length equals 15 residues. The DNA of the CDR3 is TGTGCCAGCAGTAACTGGCGGGGTATAGTTGAAAAACTGTTTTTT. Translated: CASSNWRGIVEKLFF.

The rearrangement links TRBV5-6 to TRBJ2-7, with 11 positions matching TRBD2. Germline V gives CDR1 SGHDT, CDR2 YYEEEE. CDR3 length: 13 amino acids. V lost 3 bases to trimming and J lost 8 bases; unmatched junction nucleotides: 4. In DNA, the CDR3 is TGTGCCAGCAGCTACGCGACTAGCGGGAAGCAGTACTTC. Translating gives CASSYATSGKQYF.

The V gene is TRBV9, the J gene TRBJ1-3; D might be TRBD1 (5 bases). The germline V and J ends were trimmed by 0 bases and 0 bases, with 7 bases remaining between them. This CDR3 region has 15 residues. Germline CDR1 SGDLS, CDR2 YYNGEE. For the CDR3, the DNA is TGTGCCAGCAGCGTAGGGGGGGACTCTGGAAACACCATATATTTT. This translates into CASSVGGDSGNTIYF.

DNA for the CDR3: TGTGCCAGCAGCTTAGTCTCTGTCGAGCATCACTACAATGAGCAGTTCTTC. Translation: CASSLVSVEHHYNEQFF. This chain connects TRBV7-8 to TRBJ2-1, with D hard to call. Trimming removed 1 base from V and 3 bases from J, with 16 bases in between. The CDR3 is 17 residues long. Germline CDR1 SGHVS, CDR2 FQNEAQ.

The chain couples TRBV4-1 to TRBJ1-3, with D possibly TRBD1 on 6 matching bases. Germline V gene data show CDR1 as MGHRA and CDR2 as YSYEKL. V lost 3 bases, J lost 0 bases, and 15 bases lay in between. There are 17 residues in the CDR3. The CDR3 region has the DNA TGCGCCAGCAGCCACCCGACAGGTGGTAGCTCTGGAAACACCATATATTTT. Translating it yields CASSHPTGGSSGNTIYF.

The genes are TRBV29-1 and TRBJ1-2; D call uncertain. Trimming stripped 6 bases from V and 2 bases from J, with 13 bases between. The CDR3 extends over 13 amino acids. CDR1 and CDR2 from the germline V gene are SQVTM and ANQGSEA. The CDR3 DNA reads as TGCAGCGTACCCGCGGCAGAAAACTATGGCTACACCTTC. It yields the protein CSVPAAENYGYTF.

The chain is built from TRBV3-1 (or the pseudogene TRBV3-2) and TRBJ2-3; 9 positions match TRBD2. The CDR3 sequence is 15 residues long. Trimming took 1 base from V and 1 from J; bases not matched to a gene: 0. The germline CDR1 and CDR2 sequences are LGHDT and YNNKEL (reference sequence). The CDR3 reads CASSQGTSGTDTQYF. The CDR3 region has the DNA TGTGCCAGCAGCCAAGGGACTAGCGGCACAGATACGCAGTATTTT.

The chain uses TRBV18 and TRBJ1-2, with D unclear. CDR1 and CDR2 (germline): KGHSH, LQKENI. Trimming stripped 6 bases from V and 3 bases from J, with 14 bases between. The CDR3 is 14 residues long. The CDR3 is CASSLEATDYGYTF. The CDR3 DNA reads TGTGCCAGCTCCCTCGAAGCAACAGACTATGGCTACACCTTC.

The chain carries TRBV4-3 and TRBJ2-1, with D possibly being TRBD2 (8 bases). The germline V and J ends were trimmed by 1 base and 2 bases, with 18 bases remaining between them. CDR1 and CDR2 (germline): LGHNA, YSLEER. The CDR3 length is 18 residues. CDR3 in amino acids: CASSQAGGGQGAYNEQFF. The CDR3 DNA reads as TGCGCCAGCAGCCAAGCGGGAGGGGGGCAGGGGGCCTACAATGAGCAGTTCTTC.

This chain links TRBV11-2 with TRBJ1-1, with D hard to call. In germline, CDR1 is SGHAT, CDR2 FQNNGV. The V and J ends lost 4 bases and 5 bases respectively, with 8 bases between them. The CDR3 loop spans 12 amino acids. The CDR3 protein is CASSWAGTEAFF. In nucleotides, the CDR3 is TGTGCCAGCAGCTGGGCAGGAACTGAAGCTTTCTTT.